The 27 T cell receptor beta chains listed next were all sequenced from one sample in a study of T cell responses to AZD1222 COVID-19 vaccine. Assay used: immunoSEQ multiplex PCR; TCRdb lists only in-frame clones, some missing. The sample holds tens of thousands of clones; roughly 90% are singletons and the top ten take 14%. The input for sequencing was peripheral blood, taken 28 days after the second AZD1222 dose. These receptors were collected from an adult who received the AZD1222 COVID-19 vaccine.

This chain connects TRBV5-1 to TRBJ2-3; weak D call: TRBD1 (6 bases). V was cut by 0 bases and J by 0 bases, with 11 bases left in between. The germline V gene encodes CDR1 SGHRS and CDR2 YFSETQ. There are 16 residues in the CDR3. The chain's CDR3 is CASSLALQGSTDTQYF. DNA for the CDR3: TGCGCCAGCAGCTTGGCCTTGCAGGGGAGCACAGATACGCAGTATTTT. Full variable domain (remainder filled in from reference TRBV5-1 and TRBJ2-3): KAGVTQTPRYLIKTRGQQVTLSCSPISGHRSVSWYQQTPGQGLQFLFEYFSETQRNKGNFPGRFSGRQFSNSRSEMNVSTLELGDSALYLCASSLALQGSTDTQYFGPGTRLTVL.

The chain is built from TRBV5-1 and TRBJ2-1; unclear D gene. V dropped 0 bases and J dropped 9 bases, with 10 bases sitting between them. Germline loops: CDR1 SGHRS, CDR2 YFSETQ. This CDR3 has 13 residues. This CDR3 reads CASSLGEKGEQFF. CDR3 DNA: TGCGCCAGCAGCTTGGGGGAAAAGGGTGAGCAGTTCTTC. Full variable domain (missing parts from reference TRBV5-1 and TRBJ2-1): KAGVTQTPRYLIKTRGQQVTLSCSPISGHRSVSWYQQTPGQGLQFLFEYFSETQRNKGNFPGRFSGRQFSNSRSEMNVSTLELGDSALYLCASSLGEKGEQFFGPGTRLTVL.

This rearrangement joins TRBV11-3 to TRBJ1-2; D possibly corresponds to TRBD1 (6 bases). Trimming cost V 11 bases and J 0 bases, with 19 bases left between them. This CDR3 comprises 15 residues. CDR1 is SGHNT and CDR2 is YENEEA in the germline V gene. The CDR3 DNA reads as TGTGCCGGTCATGACAGGCGCCGAACTAACTATGGCTACACCTTC. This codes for CAGHDRRRTNYGYTF.

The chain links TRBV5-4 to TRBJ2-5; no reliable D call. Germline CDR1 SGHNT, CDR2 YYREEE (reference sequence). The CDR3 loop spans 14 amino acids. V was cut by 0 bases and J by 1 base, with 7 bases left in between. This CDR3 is CASSLGHIQETQYF. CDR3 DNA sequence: TGTGCCAGCAGCTTGGGACATATCCAAGAGACCCAGTACTTC.

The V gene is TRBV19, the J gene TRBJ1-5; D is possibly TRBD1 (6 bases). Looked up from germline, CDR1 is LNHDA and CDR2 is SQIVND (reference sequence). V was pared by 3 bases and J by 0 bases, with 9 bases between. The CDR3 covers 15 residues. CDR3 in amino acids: CASSITRGSNQPQHF. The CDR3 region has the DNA TGTGCCAGTAGTATCACCAGGGGTAGCAATCAGCCCCAGCATTTT. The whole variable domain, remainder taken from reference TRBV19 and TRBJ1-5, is DGGITQSPKYLFRKEGQNVTLSCEQNLNHDAMYWYRQDPGQGLRLIYYSQIVNDFQKGDIAEGYSVSREKKESFPLTVTSAQKNPTAFYLCASSITRGSNQPQHFGDGTRLSIL.

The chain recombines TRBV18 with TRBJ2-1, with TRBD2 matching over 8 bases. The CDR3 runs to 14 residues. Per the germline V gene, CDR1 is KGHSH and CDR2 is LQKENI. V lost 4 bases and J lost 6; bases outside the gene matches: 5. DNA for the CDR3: TGTGCCAGCTCACTAGCGGGAAGTCGCAATGAGCAGTTCTTC. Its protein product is CASSLAGSRNEQFF.

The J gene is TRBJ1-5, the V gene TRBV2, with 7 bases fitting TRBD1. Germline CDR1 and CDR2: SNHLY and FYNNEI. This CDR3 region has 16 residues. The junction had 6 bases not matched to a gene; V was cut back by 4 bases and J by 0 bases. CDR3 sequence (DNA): TGTGCCAGCAGTGTTGGACAGGCCCATAGCAATCAGCCCCAGCATTTT. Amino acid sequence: CASSVGQAHSNQPQHF.

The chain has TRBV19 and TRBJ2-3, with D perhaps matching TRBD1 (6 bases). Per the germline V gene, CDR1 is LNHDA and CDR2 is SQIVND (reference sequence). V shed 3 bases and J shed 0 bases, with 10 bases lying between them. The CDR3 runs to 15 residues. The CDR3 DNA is TGTGCCAGTAGTATGGACAGATCTAGCACAGATACGCAGTATTTT. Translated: CASSMDRSSTDTQYF.

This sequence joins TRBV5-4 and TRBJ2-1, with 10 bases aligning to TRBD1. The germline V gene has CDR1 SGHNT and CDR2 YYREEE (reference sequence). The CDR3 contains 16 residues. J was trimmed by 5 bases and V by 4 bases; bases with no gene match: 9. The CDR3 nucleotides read TGTGCCAGCAGCCGAACGACAGGGGGCTCGAACAATGAGCAGTTCTTC. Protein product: CASSRTTGGSNNEQFF.

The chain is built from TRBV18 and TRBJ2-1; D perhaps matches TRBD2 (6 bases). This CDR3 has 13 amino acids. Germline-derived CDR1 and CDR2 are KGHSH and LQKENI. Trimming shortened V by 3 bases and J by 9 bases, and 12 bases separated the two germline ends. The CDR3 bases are TGTGCCAGCTCACCGACTCGGGAGAGTGAGCAGTTCTTC. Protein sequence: CASSPTRESEQFF. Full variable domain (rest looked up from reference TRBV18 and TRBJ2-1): NAGVMQNPRHLVRRRGQEARLRCSPMKGHSHVYWYRQLPEEGLKFMVYLQKENIIDESGMPKERFSAEFPKEGPSILRIQQVVRGDSAAYFCASSPTRESEQFFGPGTRLTVL.

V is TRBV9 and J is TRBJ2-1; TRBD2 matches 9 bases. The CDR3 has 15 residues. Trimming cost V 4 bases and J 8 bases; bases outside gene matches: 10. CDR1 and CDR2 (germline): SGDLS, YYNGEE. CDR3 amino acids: CASSTGLAYRDEQFF. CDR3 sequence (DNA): TGTGCCAGCAGCACCGGACTAGCGTACAGGGATGAGCAGTTCTTC.

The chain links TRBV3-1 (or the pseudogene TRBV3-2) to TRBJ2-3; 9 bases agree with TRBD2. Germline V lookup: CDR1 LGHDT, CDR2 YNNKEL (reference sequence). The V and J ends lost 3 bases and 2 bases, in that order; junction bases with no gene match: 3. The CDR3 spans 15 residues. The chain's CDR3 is CASSQREGVTDTQYF. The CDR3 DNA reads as TGTGCCAGCAGCCAGCGGGAGGGCGTCACAGATACGCAGTATTTT.

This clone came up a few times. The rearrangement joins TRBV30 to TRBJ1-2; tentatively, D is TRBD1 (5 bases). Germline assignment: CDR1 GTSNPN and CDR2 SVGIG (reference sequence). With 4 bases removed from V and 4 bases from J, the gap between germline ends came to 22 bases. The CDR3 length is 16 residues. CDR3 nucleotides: TGTGCCTGGACCGTAGGGACTTGGACATCATTCTATGGCTACACCTTC. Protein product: CAWTVGTWTSFYGYTF.

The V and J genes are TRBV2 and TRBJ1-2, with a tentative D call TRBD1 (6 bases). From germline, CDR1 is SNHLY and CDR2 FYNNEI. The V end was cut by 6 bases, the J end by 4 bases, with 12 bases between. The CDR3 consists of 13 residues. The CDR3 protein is CASSPQGPYGYTF. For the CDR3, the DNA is TGTGCCAGCAGCCCACAGGGCCCCTATGGCTACACCTTC. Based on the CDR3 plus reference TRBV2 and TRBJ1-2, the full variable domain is EPEVTQTPSHQVTQMGQEVILRCVPISNHLYFYWYRQILGQKVEFLVSFYNNEISEKSEIFDDQFSVERPDGSNFTLKIRSTKLEDSAMYFCASSPQGPYGYTFGSGTRLTVV.

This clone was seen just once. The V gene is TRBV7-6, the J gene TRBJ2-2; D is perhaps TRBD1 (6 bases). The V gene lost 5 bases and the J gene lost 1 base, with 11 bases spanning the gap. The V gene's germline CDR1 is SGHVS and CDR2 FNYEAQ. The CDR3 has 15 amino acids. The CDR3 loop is CASSVRDKNTGELFF. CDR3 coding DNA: TGTGCCAGCAGCGTCCGGGACAAGAACACCGGGGAGCTGTTTTTT.

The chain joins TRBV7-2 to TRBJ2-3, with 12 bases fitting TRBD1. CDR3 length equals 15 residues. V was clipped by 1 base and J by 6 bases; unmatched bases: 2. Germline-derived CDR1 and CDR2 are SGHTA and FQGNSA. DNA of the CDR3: TGTGCCAGCAGCTTAGAAGGGACAGGGGGCGATACGCAGTATTTT. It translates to CASSLEGTGGDTQYF.

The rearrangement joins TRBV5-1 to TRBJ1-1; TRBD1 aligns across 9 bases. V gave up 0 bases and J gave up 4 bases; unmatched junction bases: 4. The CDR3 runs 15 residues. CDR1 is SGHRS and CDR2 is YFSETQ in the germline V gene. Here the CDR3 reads CASSLGGQGGTEAFF. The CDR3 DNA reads TGCGCCAGCAGCTTGGGGGGACAGGGAGGCACTGAAGCTTTCTTT.

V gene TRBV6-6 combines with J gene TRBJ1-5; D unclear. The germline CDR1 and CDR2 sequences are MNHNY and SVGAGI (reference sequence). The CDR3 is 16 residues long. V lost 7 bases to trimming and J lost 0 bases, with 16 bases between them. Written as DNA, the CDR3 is TGTGCCAGCATGTCCCGGGTTACAAATAGCAATCAGCCCCAGCATTTT. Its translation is CASMSRVTNSNQPQHF.

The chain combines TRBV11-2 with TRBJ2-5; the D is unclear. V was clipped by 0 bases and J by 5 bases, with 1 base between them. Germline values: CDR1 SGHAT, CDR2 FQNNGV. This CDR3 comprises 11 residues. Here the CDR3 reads CASSLDETQYF. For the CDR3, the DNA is TGTGCCAGCAGCTTAGACGAGACCCAGTACTTC.

Written as DNA, the CDR3 is TGTGCCAGCAGTGGACAGGGGGCGCGGAGCAATCAGCCCCAGCATTTT. Translated, it gives CASSGQGARSNQPQHF. This chain uses TRBV2 with TRBJ1-5; 10 nucleotides align to TRBD1. This CDR3 has 16 residues. Unmatched junction bases numbered 4, after V lost 4 bases and J lost 1 base. Germline V gene lookup returns CDR1 SNHLY and CDR2 FYNNEI.

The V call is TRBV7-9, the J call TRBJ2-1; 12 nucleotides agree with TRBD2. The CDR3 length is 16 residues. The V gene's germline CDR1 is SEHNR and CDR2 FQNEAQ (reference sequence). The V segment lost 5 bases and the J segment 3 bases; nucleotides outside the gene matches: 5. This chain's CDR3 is CASSQEGLAGYNEQFF. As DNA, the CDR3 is TGTGCCAGCAGCCAAGAGGGACTAGCGGGCTACAATGAGCAGTTCTTC.

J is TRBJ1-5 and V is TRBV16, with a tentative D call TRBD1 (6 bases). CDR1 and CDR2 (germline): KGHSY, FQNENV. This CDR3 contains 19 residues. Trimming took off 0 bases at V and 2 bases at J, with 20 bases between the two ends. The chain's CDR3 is CASSQSYTPQGQRNQPQHF. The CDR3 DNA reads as TGTGCCAGCAGCCAATCTTATACCCCGCAGGGGCAACGCAATCAGCCCCAGCATTTT.

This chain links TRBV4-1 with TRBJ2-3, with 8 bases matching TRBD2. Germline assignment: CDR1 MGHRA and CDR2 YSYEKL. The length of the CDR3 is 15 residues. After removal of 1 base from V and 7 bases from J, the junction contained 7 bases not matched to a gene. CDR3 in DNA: TGCGCCAGCAGCCAAGGAAGCGGGAGCATGAATACGCAGTATTTT. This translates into CASSQGSGSMNTQYF.

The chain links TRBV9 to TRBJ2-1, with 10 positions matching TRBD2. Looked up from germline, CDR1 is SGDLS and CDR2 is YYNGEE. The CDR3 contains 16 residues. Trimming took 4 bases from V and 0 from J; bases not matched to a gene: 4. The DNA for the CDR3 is TGTGCCAGCAGCTCTAGCGGGAGAGGCTCCTACAATGAGCAGTTCTTC. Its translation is CASSSSGRGSYNEQFF.

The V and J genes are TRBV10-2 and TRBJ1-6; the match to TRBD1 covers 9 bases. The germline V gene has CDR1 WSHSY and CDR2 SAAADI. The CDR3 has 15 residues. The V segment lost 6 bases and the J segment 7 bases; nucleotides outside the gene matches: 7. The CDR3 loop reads CASRSTGGGNSPLHF. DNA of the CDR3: TGCGCCAGCAGATCGACAGGGGGTGGGAATTCACCCCTCCACTTT.

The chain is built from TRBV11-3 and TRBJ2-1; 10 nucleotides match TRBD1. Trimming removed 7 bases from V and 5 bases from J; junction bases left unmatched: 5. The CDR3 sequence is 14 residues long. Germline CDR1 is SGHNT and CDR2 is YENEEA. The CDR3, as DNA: TGTGCCAGCAAGACCGGGACAGGGGACAATGAGCAGTTCTTC. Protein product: CASKTGTGDNEQFF.

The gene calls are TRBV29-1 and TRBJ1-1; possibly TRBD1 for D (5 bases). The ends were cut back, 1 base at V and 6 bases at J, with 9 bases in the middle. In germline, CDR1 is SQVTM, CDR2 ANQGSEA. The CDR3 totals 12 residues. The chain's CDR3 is CSVEGLGPEAFF. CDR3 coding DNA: TGCAGCGTTGAAGGTCTGGGGCCTGAAGCTTTCTTT.